A selection of T cell receptor beta chains follows, all from one sample in a study of read filtering for tumor transcriptome and immune sequencing. From the reads, TCRdb called clonotypes with MiXCR, one entry per CDR3 protein. The profile shows some 130,000 distinct CDR3 sequences, approximately 13% of them singletons. The sample consisted of a population of CD138-negative cells sorted from bone marrow. These receptors came from a donor over 35 with multiple myeloma. The CDR3 runs from the conserved cysteine through the conserved F or W. Each record gives: clone size, J gene, D gene, V gene, CDR3 protein, CDR3 DNA. The D gene is left open where the match is weak. Only some rows state a clone size, as once, few, many or a class for expanded clones.

many,TRBJ2-1,TRBD2,TRBV2,CASTKREMYNEQFF,TGTGCCAGCACAAAGCGGGAGATGTACAATGAGCAGTTCTTC
NA,TRBJ1-5,NA,TRBV9,CASSVDPVQPQHF,TGTGCCAGCAGCGTAGATCCGGTGCAGCCCCAGCATTTT
NA,TRBJ2-3,NA,TRBV28,CASVPGGGTNTDTQYF,TGTGCCAGCGTACCAGGGGGAGGGACGAACACAGATACGCAGTATTTT
NA,TRBJ1-2,TRBD1,TRBV20-1,CSARRGGTGHYGYTF,TGCAGTGCTAGACGAGGGGGCACGGGACACTATGGCTACACCTTC
few,TRBJ2-3,NA,TRBV5-4,CASSADMISTDTQYF,TGTGCCAGCAGCGCAGATATGATTTCCACAGATACGCAGTATTTT
many,TRBJ1-1,NA,TRBV29-1,CSVVGVGVGTEAFF,TGCAGCGTTGTTGGGGTAGGGGTCGGCACTGAAGCTTTCTTT
many,TRBJ2-2,TRBD2,TRBV24-1,CATRGGPGTGELFF,TGTGCCACCAGGGGAGGGCCCGGCACCGGGGAGCTGTTTTTT
many,TRBJ1-1,NA,TRBV12-3/TRBV12-4,CASSSRGENTEAFF,TGTGCCAGCAGCAGCAGAGGCGAGAACACTGAAGCTTTCTTT
NA,TRBJ1-2,NA,TRBV11-2,CASSLGLGLGYTF,TGTGCCAGCAGCTTAGGATTGGGTCTTGGCTACACCTTC
many,TRBJ2-7,TRBD1,TRBV20-1,CSARESGQGYEQYF,TGCAGTGCTAGAGAATCGGGACAGGGTTACGAGCAGTACTTC
many,TRBJ2-1,TRBD2,TRBV12-3/TRBV12-4,CASSPVETSGDNEQFF,TGTGCCAGCAGCCCTGTGGAGACTAGCGGGGACAATGAGCAGTTCTTC
many,TRBJ2-1,NA,TRBV11-3,CASSPGIYNEQFF,TGTGCCAGCAGCCCGGGAATCTACAATGAGCAGTTCTTC
many,TRBJ2-5,NA,TRBV7-9,CASSVATNWKTQYF,TGTGCCAGCAGCGTCGCCACGAACTGGAAGACCCAGTACTTC
many,TRBJ2-5,TRBD1,TRBV9,CASSVEPWTGIETQYF,TGTGCCAGCAGCGTAGAACCCTGGACAGGAATAGAGACCCAGTACTTC
NA,TRBJ1-1,TRBD1,TRBV29-1,CSVDLQGLNTEAFF,TGCAGCGTAGACCTACAGGGGTTGAACACTGAAGCTTTCTTT
NA,TRBJ2-5,NA,TRBV18,CASSPGGQETQYF,TGTGCCAGCTCACCAGGGGGACAAGAGACCCAGTACTTC
many,TRBJ1-1,NA,TRBV6-5,CASESGMNTEAFF,TGTGCCAGCGAGTCTGGGATGAACACTGAAGCTTTCTTT
many,TRBJ1-1,NA,TRBV5-4,CASSLDSGRTEAFF,TGTGCCAGCAGCCTGGATTCGGGGAGGACTGAAGCTTTCTTT
many,TRBJ1-5,TRBD1,TRBV20-1,CSAGDREGQPQHF,TGCAGTGCTGGGGACAGGGAGGGACAGCCCCAGCATTTT
NA,TRBJ1-4,TRBD1,TRBV28,CASSPGQGLGNEKLFF,TGTGCCAGCAGTCCCGGACAGGGGCTGGGTAATGAAAAACTGTTTTTT
many,TRBJ2-3,NA,TRBV6-4,CARDSRGDCTDTQYF,TGTGCCAGGGACTCCCGCGGGGACTGCACAGATACGCAGTATTTT
many,TRBJ2-7,TRBD2,TRBV19,CASSMEASGSYEQYF,TGTGCCAGTAGTATGGAGGCTAGCGGTTCCTACGAGCAGTACTTC
many,TRBJ1-1,TRBD1,TRBV20-1,CSARGLGGVNTEAFF,TGCAGTGCTAGGGGTTTAGGGGGCGTGAACACTGAAGCTTTCTTT
many,TRBJ2-3,NA,TRBV4-1,CASSQRVAEGDTQYF,TGCGCCAGCAGCCAGAGAGTAGCGGAGGGAGATACGCAGTATTTT
many,TRBJ2-1,TRBD2,TRBV12-3/TRBV12-4,CASSVAGSYNEQFF,TGTGCCAGCAGCGTAGCGGGATCCTACAATGAGCAGTTCTTC
many,TRBJ1-5,NA,TRBV20-1,CSARDGSSNQPQHF,TGCAGTGCTAGAGATGGAAGTAGCAATCAGCCCCAGCATTTT
many,TRBJ1-2,NA,TRBV29-1,CSVDHRNYGYTF,TGCAGCGTTGATCACAGGAACTATGGCTACACCTTC
many,TRBJ2-2,TRBD1,TRBV4-3,CASSWGQQGKNTGELFF,TGCGCCAGCAGCTGGGGGCAACAGGGGAAAAATACCGGGGAGCTGTTTTTT
few,TRBJ1-5,NA,TRBV23-1,CASSQSDYVYNQPQHF,TGCGCCAGCAGTCAATCTGACTACGTCTACAATCAGCCCCAGCATTTT
few,TRBJ1-5,NA,TRBV9,CASSDTGNPNQPQHF,TGTGCCAGCAGCGATACAGGTAATCCCAATCAGCCCCAGCATTTT
NA,TRBJ1-1,NA,TRBV13,CASSSTGGNAEAFF,TGTGCCAGCAGCTCGACAGGTGGGAACGCTGAAGCTTTCTTT
NA,TRBJ2-1,TRBD1,TRBV19,CASISGTGGNEQFF,TGTGCCAGTATATCAGGGACAGGGGGCAATGAGCAGTTCTTC
many,TRBJ1-5,NA,TRBV7-3,CASSLKLTESNQPQHF,TGTGCCAGCAGCTTAAAATTGACGGAGAGCAATCAGCCCCAGCATTTT
many,TRBJ2-7,NA,TRBV12-3/TRBV12-4,CASSPRMGSSYEQYF,TGTGCCAGCAGCCCCCGAATGGGGAGCTCCTACGAGCAGTACTTC